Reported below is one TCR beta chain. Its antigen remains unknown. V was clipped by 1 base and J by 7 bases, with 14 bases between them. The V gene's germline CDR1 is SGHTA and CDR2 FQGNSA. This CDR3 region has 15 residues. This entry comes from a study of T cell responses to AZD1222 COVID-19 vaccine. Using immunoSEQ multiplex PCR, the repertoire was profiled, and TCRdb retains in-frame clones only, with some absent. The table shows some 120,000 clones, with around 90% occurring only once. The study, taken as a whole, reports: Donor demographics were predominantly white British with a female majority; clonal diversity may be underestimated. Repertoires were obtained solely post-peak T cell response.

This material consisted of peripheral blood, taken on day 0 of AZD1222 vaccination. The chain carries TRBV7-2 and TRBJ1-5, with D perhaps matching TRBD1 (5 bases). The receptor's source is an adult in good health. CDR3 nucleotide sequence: TGTGCCAGCAGCTTAGTTGGGGCCGGGGGACAGCCCCAGCATTTT. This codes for CASSLVGAGGQPQHF. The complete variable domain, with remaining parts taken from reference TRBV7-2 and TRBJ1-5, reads GAGVSQSPSNKVTEKGKDVELRCDPISGHTALYWYRQSLGQGLEFLIYFQGNSAPDKSGLPSDRFSAERTGGSVSTLTIQRTQQEDSAVYLCASSLVGAGGQPQHFGDGTRLSIL.